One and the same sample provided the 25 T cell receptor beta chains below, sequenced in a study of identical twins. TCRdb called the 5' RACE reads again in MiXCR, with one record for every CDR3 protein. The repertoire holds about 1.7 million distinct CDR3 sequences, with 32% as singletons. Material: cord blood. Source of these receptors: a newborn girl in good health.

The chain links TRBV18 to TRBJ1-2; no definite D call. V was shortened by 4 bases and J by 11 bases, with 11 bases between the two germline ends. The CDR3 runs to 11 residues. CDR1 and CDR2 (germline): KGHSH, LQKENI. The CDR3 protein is CASSREVGYTF. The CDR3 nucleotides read TGTGCCAGCTCACGGGAAGTGGGGTACACCTTC.

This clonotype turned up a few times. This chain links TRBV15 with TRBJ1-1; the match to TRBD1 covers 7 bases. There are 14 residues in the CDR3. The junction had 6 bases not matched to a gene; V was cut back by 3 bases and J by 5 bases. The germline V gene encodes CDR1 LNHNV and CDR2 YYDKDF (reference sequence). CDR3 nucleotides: TGTGCCACCAGCAGCCGGACAGGACGTACTGAAGCTTTCTTT. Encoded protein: CATSSRTGRTEAFF.

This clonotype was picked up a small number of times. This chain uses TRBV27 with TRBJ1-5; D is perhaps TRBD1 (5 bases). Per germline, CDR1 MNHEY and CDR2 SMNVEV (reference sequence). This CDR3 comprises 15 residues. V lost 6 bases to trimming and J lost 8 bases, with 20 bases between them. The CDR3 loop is CASSADSGYLEPQHF. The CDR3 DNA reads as TGTGCCAGCAGCGCAGACAGCGGCTACCTTGAGCCCCAGCATTTT.

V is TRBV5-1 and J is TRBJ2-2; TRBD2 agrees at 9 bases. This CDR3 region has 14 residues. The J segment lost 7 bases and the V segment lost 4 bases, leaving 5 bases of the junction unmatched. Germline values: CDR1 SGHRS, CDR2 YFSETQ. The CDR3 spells CASSPVSGSGELFF. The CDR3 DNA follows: TGCGCCAGCAGCCCCGTTAGCGGGAGCGGGGAGCTGTTTTTT.

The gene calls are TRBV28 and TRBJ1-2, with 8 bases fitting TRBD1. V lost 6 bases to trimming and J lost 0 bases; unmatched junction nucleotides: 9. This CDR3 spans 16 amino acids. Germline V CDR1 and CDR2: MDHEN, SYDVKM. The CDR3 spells CASSAFTGGANYGYTF. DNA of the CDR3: TGTGCCAGCAGCGCCTTTACAGGGGGAGCTAACTATGGCTACACCTTC.

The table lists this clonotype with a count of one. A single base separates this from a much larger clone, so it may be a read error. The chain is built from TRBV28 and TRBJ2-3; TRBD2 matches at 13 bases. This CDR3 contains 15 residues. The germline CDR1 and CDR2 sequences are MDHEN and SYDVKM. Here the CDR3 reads CASSRGLAGVDTQCF. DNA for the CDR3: TGTGCCAGCAGCCGCGGACTAGCGGGAGTAGATACGCAGTGTTTT.

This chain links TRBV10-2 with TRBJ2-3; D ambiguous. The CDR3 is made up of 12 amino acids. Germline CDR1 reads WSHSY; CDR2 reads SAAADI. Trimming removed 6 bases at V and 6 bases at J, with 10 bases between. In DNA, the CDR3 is TGCGCCAGCAGCGACGTTCGGGATACGCAGTATTTT. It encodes CASSDVRDTQYF.

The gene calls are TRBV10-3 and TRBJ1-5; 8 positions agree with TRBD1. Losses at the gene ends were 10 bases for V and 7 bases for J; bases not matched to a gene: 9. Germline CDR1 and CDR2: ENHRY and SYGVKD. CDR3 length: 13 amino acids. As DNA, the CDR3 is TGTGCCAGCCGGACAGGGATCGGGCAGCCCCAGCATTTT. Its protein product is CASRTGIGQPQHF.

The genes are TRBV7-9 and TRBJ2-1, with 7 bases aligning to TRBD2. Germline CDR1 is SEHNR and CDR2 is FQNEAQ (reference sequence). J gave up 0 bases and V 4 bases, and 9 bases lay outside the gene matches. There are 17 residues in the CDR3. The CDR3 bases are TGTGCCAGCAGCTGGAGGAGCGGGGAGAGCTCCTACAATGAGCAGTTCTTC. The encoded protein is CASSWRSGESSYNEQFF.

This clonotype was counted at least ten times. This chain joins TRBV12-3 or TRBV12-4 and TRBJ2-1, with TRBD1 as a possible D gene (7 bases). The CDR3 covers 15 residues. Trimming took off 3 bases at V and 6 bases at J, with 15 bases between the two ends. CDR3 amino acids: CASSFLTGRFNEQFF. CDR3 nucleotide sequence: TGTGCCAGCAGTTTCCTGACAGGGAGGTTCAATGAGCAGTTCTTC.

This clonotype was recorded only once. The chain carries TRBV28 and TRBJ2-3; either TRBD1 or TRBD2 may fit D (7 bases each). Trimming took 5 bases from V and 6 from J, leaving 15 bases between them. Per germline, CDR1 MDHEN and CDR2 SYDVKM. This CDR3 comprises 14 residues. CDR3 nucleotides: TGTGCCAGCAGTCCAGGGGGGGGCAGGGATACGCAGTATTTT. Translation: CASSPGGGRDTQYF.

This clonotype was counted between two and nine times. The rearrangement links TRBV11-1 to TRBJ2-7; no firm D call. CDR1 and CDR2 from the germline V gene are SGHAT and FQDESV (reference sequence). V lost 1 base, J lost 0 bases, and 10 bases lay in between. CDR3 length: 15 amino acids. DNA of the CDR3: TGTGCCAGCAGCTTAGTGTTAGGCACCTCCTACGAGCAGTACTTC. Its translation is CASSLVLGTSYEQYF.

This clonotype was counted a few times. Here the CDR3 DNA reads TGTGCCAGCAGTGAATTGAGGGGGCTGGTGGAAAAACTGTTTTTT. It translates to CASSELRGLVEKLFF. The chain has TRBV25-1 and TRBJ1-4, with 7 bases matching TRBD1. CDR1 is MGHDK, CDR2 SYGVNS, per germline. This CDR3 contains 15 residues. Losses at the gene ends were 1 base for V and 8 bases for J; bases not matched to a gene: 7.

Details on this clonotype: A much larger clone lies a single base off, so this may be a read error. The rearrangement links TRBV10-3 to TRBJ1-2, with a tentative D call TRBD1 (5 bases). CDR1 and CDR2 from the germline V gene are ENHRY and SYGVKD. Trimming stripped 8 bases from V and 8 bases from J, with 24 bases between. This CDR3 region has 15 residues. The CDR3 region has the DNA TGTGCCATCGACAGTGAGAACCTGAGGGGTAACGGCTACACCTTC. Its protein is CAIDSENLRGNGYTF.

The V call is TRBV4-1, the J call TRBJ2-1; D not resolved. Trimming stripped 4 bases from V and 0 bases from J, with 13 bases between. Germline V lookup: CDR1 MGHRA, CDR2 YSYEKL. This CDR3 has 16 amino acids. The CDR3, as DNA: TGCGCCAGCAGCCGCGCCTTTACCAGCTCCTACAATGAGCAGTTCTTC. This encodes CASSRAFTSSYNEQFF.

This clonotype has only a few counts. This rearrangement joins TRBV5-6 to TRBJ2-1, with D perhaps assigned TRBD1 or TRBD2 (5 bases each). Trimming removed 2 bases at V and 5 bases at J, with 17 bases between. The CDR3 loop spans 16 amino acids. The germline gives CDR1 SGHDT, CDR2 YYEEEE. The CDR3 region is CASSLWSRDLDNEQFF. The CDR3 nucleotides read TGTGCCAGCAGCTTATGGAGCAGGGACCTGGACAATGAGCAGTTCTTC.

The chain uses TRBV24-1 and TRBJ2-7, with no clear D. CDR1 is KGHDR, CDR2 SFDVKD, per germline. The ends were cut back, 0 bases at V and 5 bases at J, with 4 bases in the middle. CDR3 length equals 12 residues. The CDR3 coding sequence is TGTGCCACCAGTGATTTGCGCAACGAGCAGTACTTC. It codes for CATSDLRNEQYF.

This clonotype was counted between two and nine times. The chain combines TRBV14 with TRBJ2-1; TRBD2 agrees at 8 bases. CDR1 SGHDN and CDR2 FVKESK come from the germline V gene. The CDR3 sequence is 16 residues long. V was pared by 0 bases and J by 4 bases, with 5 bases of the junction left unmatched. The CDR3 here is CASSQESSGGYNEQFF. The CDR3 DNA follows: TGTGCCAGCAGCCAAGAATCCAGCGGGGGATACAATGAGCAGTTCTTC.

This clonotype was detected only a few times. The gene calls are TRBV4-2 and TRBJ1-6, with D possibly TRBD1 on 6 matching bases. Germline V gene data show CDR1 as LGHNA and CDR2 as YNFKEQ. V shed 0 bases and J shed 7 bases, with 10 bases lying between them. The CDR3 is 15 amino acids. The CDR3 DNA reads TGTGCCAGCAGCCAAGAGGACAGAGCAAATTCACCCCTCCACTTT. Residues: CASSQEDRANSPLHF.

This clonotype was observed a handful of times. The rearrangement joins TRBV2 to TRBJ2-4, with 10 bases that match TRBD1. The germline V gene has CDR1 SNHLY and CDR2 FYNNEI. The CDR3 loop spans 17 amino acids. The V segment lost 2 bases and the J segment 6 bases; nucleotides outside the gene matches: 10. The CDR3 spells CASSEWTGGVSGNIQYF. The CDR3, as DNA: TGTGCCAGCAGTGAATGGACAGGGGGAGTGAGTGGAAACATTCAGTACTTC.

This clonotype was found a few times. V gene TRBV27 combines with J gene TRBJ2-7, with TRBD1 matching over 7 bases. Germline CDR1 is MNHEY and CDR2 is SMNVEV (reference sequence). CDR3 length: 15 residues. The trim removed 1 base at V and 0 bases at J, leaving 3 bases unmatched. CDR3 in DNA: TGTGCCAGCAGTTTATACGGGGACAGCTCCTACGAGCAGTACTTC. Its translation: CASSLYGDSSYEQYF.

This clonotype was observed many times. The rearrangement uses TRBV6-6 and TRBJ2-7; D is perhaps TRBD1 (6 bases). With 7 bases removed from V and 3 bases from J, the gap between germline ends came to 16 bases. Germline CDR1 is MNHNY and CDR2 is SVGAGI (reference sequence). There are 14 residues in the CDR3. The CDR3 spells CASIDRSQYYEQYF. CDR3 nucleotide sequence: TGTGCCAGCATCGACAGGAGTCAATACTACGAGCAGTACTTC.

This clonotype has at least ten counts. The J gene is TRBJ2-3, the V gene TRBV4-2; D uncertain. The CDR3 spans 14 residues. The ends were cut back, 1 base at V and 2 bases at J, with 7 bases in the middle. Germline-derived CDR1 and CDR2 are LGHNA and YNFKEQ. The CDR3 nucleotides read TGTGCCAGCAGCCAAGGATGGGCCACAGATACGCAGTATTTT. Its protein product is CASSQGWATDTQYF.

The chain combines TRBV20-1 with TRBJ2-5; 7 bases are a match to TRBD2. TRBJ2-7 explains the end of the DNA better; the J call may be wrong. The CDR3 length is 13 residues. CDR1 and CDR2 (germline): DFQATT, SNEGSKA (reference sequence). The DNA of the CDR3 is TGCAGTGCTTGGGCCGGGACTAACTACGAGCAGTACTTC. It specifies CSAWAGTNYEQYF.

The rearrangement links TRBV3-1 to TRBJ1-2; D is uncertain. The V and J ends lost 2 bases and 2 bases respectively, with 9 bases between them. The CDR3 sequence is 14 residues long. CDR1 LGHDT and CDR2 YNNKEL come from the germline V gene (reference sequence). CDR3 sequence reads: CASSQPVGNYGYTF. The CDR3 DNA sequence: TGTGCCAGCAGCCAACCGGTAGGGAACTATGGCTACACCTTC.